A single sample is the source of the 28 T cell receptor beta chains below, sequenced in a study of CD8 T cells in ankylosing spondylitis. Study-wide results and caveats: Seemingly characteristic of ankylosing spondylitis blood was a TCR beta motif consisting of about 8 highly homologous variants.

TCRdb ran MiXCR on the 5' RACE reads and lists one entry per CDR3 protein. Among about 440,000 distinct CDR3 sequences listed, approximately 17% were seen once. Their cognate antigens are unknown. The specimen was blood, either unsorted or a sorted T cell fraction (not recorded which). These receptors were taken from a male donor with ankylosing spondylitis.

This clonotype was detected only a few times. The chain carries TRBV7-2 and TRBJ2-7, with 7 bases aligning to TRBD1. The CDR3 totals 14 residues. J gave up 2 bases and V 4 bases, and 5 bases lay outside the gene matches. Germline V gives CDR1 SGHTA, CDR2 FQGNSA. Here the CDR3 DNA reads TGTGCCAGCAGCTCACGGGACAGAACCTACGAGCAGTACTTC. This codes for CASSSRDRTYEQYF.

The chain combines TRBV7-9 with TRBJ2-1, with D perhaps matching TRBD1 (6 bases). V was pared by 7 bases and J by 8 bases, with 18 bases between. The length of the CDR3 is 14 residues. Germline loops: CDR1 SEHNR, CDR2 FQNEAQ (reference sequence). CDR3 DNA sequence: TGTGCCAGCACCCCAGACTTACAGGGTGATGAGCAGTTCTTC. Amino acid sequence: CASTPDLQGDEQFF.

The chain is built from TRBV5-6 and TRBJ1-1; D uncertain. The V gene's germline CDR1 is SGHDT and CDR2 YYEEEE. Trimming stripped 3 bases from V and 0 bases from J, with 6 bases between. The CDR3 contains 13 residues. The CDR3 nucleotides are TGTGCCAGCAGCTCTCTTCTGAACACTGAAGCTTTCTTT. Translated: CASSSLLNTEAFF.

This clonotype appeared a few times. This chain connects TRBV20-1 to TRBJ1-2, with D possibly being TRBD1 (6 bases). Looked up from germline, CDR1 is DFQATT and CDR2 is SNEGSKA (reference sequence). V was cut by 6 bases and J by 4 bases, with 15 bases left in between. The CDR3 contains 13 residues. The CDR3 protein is CSAGVQGSYGYTF. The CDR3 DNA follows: TGCAGTGCGGGGGTTCAGGGGTCCTATGGCTACACCTTC.

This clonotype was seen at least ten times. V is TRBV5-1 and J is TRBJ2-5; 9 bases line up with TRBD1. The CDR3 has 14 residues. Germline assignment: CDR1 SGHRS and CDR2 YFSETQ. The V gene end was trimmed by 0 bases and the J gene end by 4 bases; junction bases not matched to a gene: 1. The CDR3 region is CASSLGQGVETQYF. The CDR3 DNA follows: TGCGCCAGCAGCTTGGGACAGGGGGTAGAGACCCAGTACTTC.

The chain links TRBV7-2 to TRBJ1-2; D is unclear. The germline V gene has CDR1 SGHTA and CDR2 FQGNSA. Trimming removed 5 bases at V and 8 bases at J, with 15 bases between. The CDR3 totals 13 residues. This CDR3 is CASSGIAGSGYTF. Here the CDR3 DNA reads TGTGCCAGCAGCGGCATCGCTGGGTCCGGCTACACCTTC. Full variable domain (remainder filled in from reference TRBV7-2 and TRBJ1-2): GAGVSQSPSNKVTEKGKDVELRCDPISGHTALYWYRQSLGQGLEFLIYFQGNSAPDKSGLPSDRFSAERTGGSVSTLTIQRTQQEDSAVYLCASSGIAGSGYTFGSGTRLTVV.

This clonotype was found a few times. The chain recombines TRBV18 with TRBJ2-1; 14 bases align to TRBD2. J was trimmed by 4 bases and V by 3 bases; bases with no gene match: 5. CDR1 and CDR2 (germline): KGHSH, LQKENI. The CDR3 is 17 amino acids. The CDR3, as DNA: TGTGCCAGCTCACCCACCGGACTAGCGGGGGGATACAATGAGCAGTTCTTC. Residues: CASSPTGLAGGYNEQFF.

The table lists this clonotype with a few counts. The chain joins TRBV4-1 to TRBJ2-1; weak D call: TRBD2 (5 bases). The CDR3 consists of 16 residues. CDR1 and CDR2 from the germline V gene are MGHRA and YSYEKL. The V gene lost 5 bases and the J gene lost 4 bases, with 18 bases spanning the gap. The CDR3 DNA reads TGCGCCAGCAGCTACTCCGCGGGCAGCAGGTACAATGAGCAGTTCTTC. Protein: CASSYSAGSRYNEQFF.

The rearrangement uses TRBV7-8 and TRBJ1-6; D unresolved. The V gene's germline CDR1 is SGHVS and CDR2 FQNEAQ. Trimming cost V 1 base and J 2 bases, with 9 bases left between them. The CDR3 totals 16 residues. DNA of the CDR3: TGTGCCAGCAGCTTAGGAGGGAGAACCTATAATTCACCCCTCCACTTT. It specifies CASSLGGRTYNSPLHF. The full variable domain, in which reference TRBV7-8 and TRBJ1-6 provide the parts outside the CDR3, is GAGVSQSPRYKVAKRGQDVALRCDPISGHVSLFWYQQALGQGPEFLTYFQNEAQLDKSGLPSDRFFAERPEGSVSTLKIQRTQQEDSAVYLCASSLGGRTYNSPLHFGNGTRLTVT.

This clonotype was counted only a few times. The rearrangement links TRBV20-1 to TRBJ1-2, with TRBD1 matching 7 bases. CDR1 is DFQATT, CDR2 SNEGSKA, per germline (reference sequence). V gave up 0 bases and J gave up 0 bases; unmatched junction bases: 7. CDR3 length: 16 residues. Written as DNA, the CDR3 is TGCAGTGCTAGAGATCCGGACAGGCTATCTAACTATGGCTACACCTTC. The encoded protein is CSARDPDRLSNYGYTF.

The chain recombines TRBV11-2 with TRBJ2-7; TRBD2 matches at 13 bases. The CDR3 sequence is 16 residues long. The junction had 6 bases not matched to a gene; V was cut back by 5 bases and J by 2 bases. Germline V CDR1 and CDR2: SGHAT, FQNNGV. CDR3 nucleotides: TGTGCCAGCAGCGCAACCGGGACTAGCGGGGCCTACGAGCAGTACTTC. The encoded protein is CASSATGTSGAYEQYF.

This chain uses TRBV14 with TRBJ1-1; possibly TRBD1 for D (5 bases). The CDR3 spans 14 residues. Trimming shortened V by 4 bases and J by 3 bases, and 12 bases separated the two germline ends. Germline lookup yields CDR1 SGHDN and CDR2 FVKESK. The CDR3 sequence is CASSRQSWDTEAFF. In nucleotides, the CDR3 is TGTGCCAGCAGCCGACAGAGTTGGGACACTGAAGCTTTCTTT. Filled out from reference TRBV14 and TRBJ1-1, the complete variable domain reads EAGVTQFPSHSVIEKGQTVTLRCDPISGHDNLYWYRRVMGKEIKFLLHFVKESKQDESGMPNNRFLAERTGGTYSTLKVQPAELEDSGVYFCASSRQSWDTEAFFGQGTRLTVV.

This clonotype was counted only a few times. The CDR3 sequence is CSARGGVAKNIQYF. CDR3 bases: TGCAGTGCTAGGGGTGGGGTGGCCAAAAACATTCAGTACTTC. The J gene is TRBJ2-4, the V gene TRBV20-1; D is unresolved. Germline V gene sequence: CDR1 DFQATT, CDR2 SNEGSKA (reference sequence). V lost 3 bases, J lost 1 base, and 10 bases lay in between. The CDR3 runs 14 residues.

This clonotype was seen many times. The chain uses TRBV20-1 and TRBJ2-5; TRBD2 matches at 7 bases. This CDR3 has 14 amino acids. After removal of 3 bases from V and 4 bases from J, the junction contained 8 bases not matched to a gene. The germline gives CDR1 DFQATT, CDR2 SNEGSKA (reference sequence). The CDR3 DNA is TGCAGTGCTAGTTCGGCTAGCGGCTTAGAGACCCAGTACTTC. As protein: CSASSASGLETQYF.

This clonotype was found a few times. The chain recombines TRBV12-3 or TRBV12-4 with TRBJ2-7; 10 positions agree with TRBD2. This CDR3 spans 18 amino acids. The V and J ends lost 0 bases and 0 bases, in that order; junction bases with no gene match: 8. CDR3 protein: CASSLASGGALFSYEQYF. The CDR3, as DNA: TGTGCCAGCAGTTTAGCGAGCGGGGGGGCCCTTTTCTCCTACGAGCAGTACTTC.

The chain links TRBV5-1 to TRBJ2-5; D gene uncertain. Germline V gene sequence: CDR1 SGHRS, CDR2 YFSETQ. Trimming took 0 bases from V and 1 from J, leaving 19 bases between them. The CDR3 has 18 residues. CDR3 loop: CASSLGSLSRLGQETQYF. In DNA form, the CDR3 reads TGCGCCAGCAGCTTGGGTTCTCTGTCTCGACTGGGCCAAGAGACCCAGTACTTC.

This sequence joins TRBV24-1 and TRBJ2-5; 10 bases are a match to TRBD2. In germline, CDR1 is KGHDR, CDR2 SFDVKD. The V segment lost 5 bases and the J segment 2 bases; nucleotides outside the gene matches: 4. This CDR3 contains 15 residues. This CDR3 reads CATSAFSGGQETQYF. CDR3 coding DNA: TGTGCCACCAGTGCCTTTAGCGGGGGGCAAGAGACCCAGTACTTC.

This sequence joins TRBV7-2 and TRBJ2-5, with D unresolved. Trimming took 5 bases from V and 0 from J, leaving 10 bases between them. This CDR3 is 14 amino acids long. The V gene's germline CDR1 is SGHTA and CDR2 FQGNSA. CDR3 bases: TGTGCCAGCAGCAGAGTGGCCTACCAAGAGACCCAGTACTTC. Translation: CASSRVAYQETQYF.

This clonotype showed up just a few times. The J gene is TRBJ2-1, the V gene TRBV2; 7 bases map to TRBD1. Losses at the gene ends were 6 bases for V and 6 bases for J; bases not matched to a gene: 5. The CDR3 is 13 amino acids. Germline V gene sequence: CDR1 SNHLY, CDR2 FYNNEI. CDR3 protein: CASRGDSPNEQFF. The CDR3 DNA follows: TGTGCCAGCAGGGGGGACAGCCCCAATGAGCAGTTCTTC.

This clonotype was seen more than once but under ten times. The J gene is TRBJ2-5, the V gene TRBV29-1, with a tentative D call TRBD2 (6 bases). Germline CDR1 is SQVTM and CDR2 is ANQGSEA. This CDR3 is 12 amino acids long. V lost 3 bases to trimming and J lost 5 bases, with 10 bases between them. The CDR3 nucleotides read TGCAGCGTTGACGCCGGGAGCGAGACCCAGTACTTC. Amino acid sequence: CSVDAGSETQYF.

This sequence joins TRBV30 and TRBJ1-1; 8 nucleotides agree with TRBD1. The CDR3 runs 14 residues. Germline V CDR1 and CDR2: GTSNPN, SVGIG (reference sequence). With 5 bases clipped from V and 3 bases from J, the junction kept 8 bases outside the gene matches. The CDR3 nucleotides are TGTGCCTGGTCGAGACAGGGGAGGTACACTGAAGCTTTCTTT. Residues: CAWSRQGRYTEAFF.

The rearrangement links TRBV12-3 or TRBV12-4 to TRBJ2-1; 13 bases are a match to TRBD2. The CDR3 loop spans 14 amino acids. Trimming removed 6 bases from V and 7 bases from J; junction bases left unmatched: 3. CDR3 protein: CASSGTSGENEQFF. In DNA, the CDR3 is TGTGCCAGCAGCGGGACTAGCGGGGAAAATGAGCAGTTCTTC.

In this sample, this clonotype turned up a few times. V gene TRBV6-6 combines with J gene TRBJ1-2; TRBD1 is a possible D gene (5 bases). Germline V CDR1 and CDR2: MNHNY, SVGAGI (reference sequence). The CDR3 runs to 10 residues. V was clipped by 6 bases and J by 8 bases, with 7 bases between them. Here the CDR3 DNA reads TGTGCCAGCAGAAGGGACGGCTACACCTTC. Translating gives CASRRDGYTF.

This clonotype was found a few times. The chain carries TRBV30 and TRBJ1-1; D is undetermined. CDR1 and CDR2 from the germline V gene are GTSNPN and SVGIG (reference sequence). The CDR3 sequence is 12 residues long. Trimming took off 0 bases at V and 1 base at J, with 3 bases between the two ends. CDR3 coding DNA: TGTGCCTGGAGTGTCGGGAACACTGAAGCTTTCTTT. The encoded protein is CAWSVGNTEAFF.

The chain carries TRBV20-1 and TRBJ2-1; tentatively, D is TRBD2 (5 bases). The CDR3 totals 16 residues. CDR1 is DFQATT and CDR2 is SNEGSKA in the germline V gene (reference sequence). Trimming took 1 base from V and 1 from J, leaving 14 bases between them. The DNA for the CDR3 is TGCAGTGCTAGAGTGGAGCTAGCCGATTCCTACAATGAGCAGTTCTTC. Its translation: CSARVELADSYNEQFF.

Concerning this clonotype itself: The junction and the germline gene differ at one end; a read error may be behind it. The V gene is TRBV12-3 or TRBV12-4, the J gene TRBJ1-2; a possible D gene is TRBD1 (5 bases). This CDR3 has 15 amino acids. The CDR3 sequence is CASSLGPRGTAGCTF. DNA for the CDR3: TGTGCCAGCAGTTTAGGGCCCCGGGGGACTGCAGGCTGCACCTTC.

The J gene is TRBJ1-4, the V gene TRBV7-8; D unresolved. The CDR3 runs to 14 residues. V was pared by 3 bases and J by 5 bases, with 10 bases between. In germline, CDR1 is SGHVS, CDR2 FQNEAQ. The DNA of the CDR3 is TGTGCCAGCAGCTTTAACACCGGGAATGAAAAACTGTTTTTT. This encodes CASSFNTGNEKLFF.

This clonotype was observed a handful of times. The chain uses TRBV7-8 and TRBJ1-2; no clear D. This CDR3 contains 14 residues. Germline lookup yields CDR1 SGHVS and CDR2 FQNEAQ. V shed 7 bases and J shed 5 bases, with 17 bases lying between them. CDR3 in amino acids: CASTLRPRNYGYTF. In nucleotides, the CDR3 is TGTGCCAGCACCTTGCGGCCGAGGAATTATGGCTACACCTTC.